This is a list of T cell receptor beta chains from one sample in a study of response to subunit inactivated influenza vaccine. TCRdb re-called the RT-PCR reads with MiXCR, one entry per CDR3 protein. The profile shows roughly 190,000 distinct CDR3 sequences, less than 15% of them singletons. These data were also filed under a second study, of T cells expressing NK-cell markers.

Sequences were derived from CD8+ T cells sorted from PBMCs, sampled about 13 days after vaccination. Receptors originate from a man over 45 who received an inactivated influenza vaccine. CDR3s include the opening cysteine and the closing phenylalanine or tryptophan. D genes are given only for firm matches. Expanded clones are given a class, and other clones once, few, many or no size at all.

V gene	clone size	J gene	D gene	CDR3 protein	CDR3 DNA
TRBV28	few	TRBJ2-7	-	CASSLGRVGYEQYF	TGTGCCAGCAGTTTGGGCAGGGTGGGCTACGAGCAGTACTTC
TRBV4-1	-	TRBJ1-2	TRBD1	CASSQVVQGAGYGYTF	TGCGCCAGCAGCCAAGTAGTCCAGGGGGCTGGCTATGGCTACACCTTC
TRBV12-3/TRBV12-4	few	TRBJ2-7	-	CASSYLVYEQYF	TGTGCCAGCAGTTATTTAGTCTACGAGCAGTACTTC
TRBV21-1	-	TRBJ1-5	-	CASSIDRGGRQPQHF	TGTGCCAGCAGCATAGACAGGGGTGGACGCCAGCCCCAGCATTTT
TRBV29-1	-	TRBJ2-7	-	CSVTGGTSYEQYF	TGCAGCGTTACCGGGGGGACATCCTACGAGCAGTACTTC
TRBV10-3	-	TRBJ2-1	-	CAISESGSSYNEQFF	TGTGCCATCAGTGAGTCTGGGAGCTCCTACAATGAGCAGTTCTTC
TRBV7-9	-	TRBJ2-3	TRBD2	CASSRVVGTSGVTPTDTQYF	TGTGCCAGCAGCCGCGTGGTGGGGACTAGCGGGGTGACCCCCACAGATACGCAGTATTTT
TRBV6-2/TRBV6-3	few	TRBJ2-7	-	CASSRALNYEQYF	TGTGCCAGCAGTCGGGCCCTAAACTACGAGCAGTACTTC
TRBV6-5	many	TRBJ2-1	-	CASSSGVNEQFF	TGTGCCAGCAGTTCGGGGGTCAATGAGCAGTTCTTC
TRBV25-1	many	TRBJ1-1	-	CASSEWGVGTEAFF	TGTGCCAGCAGTGAATGGGGGGTAGGGACTGAAGCTTTCTTT
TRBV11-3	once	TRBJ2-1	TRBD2	CASSRRISGLNEQFF	TGTGCCAGCAGCCGTCGTATTAGCGGGTTAAATGAGCAGTTCTTC
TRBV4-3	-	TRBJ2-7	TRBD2	CASSQAASGRTYEQYF	TGCGCCAGCAGCCAAGCGGCTAGCGGGCGTACCTACGAGCAGTACTTC